The clone carrying this T cell receptor beta chain was counted only a few times. Its antigen remains unknown. One junction end does not reproduce the germline sequence, and a read error may be involved. These data originate in a study of cytomegalovirus exposure and HLA in healthy donors. Findings of the study overall: Some TCR beta chains (164 of them) were listed as cytomegalovirus-associated. Immune exposure information available was restricted to CMV serostatus.

The CDR3 spans 13 residues. CDR1 is MNHNS and CDR2 is SASEGT in the germline V gene. Both 60 Vbeta primers and 13 Jbeta primers went into the PCR. The method was immunoSEQ multiplex PCR; TCRdb's version includes in-frame clones alone and lacks a portion of them. The sample has around 78,000 clones; around three quarters are singletons. The clonotype originates from a male donor in good health and CMV-seronegative. The chain carries TRBV6-1 and TRBJ1-5, with no clear D. The specimen was PBMCs. The chain's CDR3 is CASSTGRDQPQNF. The CDR3 bases are TGTGCCAGCAGCACCGGACGGGATCAGCCCCAGAATTTT.